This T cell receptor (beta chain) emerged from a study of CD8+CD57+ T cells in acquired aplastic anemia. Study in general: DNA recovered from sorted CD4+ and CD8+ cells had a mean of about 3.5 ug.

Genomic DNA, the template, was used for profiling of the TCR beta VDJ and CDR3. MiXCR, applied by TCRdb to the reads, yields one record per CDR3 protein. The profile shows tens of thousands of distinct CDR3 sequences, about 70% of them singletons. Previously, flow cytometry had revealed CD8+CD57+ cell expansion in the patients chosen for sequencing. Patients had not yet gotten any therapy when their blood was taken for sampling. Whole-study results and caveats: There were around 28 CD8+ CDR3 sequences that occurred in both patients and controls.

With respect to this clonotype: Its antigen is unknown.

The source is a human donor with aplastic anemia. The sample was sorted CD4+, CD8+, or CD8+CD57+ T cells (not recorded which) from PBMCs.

The CDR3 DNA follows: TGTGCCAGCAGTGAAGGGCACCAGCCCCAGCATTTT. Its protein is CASSEGHQPQHF. The gene calls are TRBV2 and TRBJ1-5; no definite D call. Trimming removed 1 base from V and 7 bases from J, with 5 bases in between. The germline CDR1 and CDR2 sequences are SNHLY and FYNNEI. The CDR3 totals 12 residues.